This T cell receptor beta chain derives from a study of shared clonotypes between healthy human individuals. Overall study results and limits: Clonotypes that were shared across four donors made up 4.5% to 5% of naive CD4 clonotypes.

Of note for this clone: Its matching antigen is unknown.

V was cut by 5 bases and J by 6 bases, with 20 bases left in between. Per the germline V gene, CDR1 is SGHNT and CDR2 is YENEEA. CDR3 size: 16 residues. Only in-frame clones appear in the TCRdb table, and some are missing; sequencing was by immunoSEQ multiplex PCR. This sample has around 2.5 million clones, with 90% to 95% found just once. The material sequenced was naive CD4+ T cells from PBMCs. Subset of the sample: CD45RA+ positively selected. The sequence was obtained from a man between 18 and 29 years old in good health. Some clones in this sample may be carry-over from other donors' samples. The V gene is TRBV11-3, the J gene TRBJ2-1; D is perhaps TRBD1 or TRBD2 (6 bases each). DNA for the CDR3: TGTGCCAGCAGCCCAAAAGGTAGCGGAGGGGGCAATGAGCAGTTCTTC. It translates to CASSPKGSGGGNEQFF.